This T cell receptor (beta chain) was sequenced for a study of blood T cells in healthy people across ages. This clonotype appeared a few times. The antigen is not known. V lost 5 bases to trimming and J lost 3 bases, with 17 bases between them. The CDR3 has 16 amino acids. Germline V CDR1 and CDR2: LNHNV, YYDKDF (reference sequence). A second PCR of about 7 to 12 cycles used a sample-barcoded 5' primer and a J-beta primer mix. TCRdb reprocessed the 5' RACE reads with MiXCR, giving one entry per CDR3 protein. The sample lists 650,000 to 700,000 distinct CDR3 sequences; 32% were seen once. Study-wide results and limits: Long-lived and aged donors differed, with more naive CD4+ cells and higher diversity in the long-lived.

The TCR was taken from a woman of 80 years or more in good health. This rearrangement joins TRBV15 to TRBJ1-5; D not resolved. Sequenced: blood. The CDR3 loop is CATSRGRGSDNQPQHF. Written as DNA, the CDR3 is TGTGCCACCAGCCGTGGGAGAGGGAGCGACAATCAGCCCCAGCATTTT.